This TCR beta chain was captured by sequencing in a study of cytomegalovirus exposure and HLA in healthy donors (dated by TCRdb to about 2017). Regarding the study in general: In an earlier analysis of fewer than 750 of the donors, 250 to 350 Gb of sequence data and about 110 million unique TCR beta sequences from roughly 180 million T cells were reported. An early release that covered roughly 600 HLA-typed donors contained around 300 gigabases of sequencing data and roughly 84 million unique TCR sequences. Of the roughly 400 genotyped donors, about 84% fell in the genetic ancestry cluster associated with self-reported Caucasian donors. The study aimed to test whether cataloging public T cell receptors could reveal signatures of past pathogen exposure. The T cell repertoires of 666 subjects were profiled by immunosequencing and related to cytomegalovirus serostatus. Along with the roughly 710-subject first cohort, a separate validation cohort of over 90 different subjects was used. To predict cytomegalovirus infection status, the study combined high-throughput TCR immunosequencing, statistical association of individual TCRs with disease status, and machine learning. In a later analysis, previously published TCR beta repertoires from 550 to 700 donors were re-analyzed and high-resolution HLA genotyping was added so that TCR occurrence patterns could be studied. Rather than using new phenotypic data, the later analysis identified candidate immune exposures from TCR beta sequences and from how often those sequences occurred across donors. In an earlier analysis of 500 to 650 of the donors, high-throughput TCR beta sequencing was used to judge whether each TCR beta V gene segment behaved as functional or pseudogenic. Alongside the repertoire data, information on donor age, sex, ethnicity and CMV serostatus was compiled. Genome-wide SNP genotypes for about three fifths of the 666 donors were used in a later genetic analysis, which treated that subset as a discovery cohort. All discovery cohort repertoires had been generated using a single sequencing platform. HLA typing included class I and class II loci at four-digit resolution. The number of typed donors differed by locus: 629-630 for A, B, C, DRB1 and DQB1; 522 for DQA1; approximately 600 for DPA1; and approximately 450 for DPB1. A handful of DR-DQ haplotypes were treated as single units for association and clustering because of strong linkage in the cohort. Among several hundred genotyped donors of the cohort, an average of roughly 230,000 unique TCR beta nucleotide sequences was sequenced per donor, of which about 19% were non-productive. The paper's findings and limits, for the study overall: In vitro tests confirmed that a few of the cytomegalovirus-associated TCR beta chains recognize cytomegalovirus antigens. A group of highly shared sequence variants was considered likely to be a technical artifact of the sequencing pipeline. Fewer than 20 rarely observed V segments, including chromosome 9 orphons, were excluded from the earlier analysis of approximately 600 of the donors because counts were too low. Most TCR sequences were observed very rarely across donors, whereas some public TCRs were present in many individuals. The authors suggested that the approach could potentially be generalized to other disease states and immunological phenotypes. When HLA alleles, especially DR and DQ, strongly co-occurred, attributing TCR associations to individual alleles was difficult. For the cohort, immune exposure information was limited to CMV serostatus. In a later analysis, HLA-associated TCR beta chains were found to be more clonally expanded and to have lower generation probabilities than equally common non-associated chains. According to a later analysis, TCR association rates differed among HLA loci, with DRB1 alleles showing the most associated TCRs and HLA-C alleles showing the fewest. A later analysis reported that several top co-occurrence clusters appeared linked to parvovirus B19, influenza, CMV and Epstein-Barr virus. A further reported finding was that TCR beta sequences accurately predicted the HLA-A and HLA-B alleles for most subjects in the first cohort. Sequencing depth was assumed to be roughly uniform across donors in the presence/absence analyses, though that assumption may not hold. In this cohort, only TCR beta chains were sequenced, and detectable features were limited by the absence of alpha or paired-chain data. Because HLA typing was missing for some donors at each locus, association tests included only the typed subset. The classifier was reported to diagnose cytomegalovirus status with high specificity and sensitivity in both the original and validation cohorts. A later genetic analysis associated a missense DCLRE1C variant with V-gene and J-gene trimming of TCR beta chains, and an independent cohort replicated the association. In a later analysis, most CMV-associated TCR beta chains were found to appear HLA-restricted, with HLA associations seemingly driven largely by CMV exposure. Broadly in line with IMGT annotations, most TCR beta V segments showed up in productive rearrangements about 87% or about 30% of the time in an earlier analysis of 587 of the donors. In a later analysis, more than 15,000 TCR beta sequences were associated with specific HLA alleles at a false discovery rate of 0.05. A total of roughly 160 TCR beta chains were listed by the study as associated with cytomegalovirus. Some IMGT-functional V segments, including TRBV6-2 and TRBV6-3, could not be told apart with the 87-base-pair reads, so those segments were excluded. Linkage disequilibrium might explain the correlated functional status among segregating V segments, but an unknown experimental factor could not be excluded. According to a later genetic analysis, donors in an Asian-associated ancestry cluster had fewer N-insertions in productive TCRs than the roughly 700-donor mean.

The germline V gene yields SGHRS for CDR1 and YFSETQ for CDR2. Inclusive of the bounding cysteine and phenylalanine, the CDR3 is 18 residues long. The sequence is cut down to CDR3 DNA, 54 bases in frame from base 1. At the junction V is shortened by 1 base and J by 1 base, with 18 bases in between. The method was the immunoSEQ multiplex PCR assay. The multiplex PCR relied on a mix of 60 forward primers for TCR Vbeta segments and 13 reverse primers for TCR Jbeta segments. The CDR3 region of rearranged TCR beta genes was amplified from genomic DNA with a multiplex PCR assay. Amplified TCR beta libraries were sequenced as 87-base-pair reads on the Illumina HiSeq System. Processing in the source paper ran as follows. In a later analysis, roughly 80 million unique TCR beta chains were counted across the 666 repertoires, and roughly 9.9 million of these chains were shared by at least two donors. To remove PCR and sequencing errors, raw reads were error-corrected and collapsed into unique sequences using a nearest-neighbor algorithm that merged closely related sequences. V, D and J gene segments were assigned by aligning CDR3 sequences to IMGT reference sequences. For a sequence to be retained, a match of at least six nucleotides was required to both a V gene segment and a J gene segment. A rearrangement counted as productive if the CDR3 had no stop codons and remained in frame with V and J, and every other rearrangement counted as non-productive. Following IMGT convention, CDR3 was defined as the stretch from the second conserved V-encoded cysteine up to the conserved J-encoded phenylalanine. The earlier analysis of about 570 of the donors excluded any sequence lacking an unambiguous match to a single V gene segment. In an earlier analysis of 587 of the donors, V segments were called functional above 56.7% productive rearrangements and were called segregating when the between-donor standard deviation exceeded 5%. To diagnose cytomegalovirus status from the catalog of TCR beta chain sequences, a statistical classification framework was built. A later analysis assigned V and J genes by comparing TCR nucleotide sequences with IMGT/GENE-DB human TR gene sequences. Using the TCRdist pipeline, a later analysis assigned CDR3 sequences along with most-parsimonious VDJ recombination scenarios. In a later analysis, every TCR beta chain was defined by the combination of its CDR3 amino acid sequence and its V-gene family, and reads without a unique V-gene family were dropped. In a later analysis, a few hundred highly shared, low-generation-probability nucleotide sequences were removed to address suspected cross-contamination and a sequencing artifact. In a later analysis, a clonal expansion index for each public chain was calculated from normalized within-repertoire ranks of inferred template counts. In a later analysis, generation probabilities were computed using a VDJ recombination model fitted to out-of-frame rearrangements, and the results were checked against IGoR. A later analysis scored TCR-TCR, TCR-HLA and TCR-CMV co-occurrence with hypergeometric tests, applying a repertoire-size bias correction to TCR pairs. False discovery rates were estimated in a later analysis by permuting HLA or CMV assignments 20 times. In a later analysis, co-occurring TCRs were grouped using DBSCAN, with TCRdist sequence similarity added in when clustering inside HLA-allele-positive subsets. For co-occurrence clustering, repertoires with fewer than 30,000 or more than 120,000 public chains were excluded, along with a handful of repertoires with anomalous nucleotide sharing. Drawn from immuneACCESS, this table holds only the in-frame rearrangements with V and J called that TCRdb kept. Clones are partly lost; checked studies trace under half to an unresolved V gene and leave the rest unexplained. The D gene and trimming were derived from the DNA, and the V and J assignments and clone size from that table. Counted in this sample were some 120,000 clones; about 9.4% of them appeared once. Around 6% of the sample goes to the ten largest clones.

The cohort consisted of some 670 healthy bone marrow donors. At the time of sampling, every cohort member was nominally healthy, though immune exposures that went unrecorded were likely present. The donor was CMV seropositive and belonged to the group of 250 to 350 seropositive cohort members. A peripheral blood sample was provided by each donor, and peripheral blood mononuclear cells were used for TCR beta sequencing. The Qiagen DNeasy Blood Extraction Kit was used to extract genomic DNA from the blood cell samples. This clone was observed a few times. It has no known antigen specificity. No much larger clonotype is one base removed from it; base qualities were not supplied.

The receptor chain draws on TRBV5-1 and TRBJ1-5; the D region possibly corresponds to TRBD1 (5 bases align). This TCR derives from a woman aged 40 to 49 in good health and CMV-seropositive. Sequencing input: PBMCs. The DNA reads TGCGCCAGCAGCTTGAGTCAGGGATTCAGTGCGAGCAATCAGCCCCAGCATTTT. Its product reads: CASSLSQGFSASNQPQHF.